These T cell receptor beta chains were read from a single sample in a study of blood T cell repertoires in COVID-19. Produced via immunoSEQ multiplex PCR; TCRdb's table is partial and in-frame only. The sample holds approximately 50,000 clones, roughly 90% seen once. Sequenced: peripheral blood. All receptors derive from a human donor in a cohort sampled during active COVID-19. The CDR3 runs from the conserved cysteine through the conserved F or W. The D gene is left open where the match is weak. Expanded clones get a size class; other rows say once, few or many, or leave the size out.

J,D,size,V,DNA,CDR3
TRBJ1-1,TRBD1,once,TRBV25-1,TGTGCCAGCAGTGACCGGGACAGGGACATGAACACTGAAGCTTTCTTT,CASSDRDRDMNTEAFF
TRBJ2-7,-,-,TRBV19,TGTGCCAGTAGTATAACGCAGGGCGGATACGAGCAGTACTTC,CASSITQGGYEQYF
TRBJ1-1,-,-,TRBV4-1,TGCGCCAGCAGGTCCAGGGGCCCGAGCACTGAAGCTTTCTTT,CASRSRGPSTEAFF
TRBJ1-1,-,-,TRBV7-6,TGTGCCAGCAGCTCAACGGGCGGGGGAGCTTCTGAAGCTTTCTTT,CASSSTGGGASEAFF
TRBJ1-6,-,-,TRBV19,TGTGCCAGTACCGACGGGACCTATAATTCACCCCTCCACTTT,CASTDGTYNSPLHF
TRBJ1-1,TRBD1,-,TRBV19,TGTGCCAGTAGTTTGGACAGGGGGCTTAATGAAGCTTTCTTT,CASSLDRGLNEAFF
TRBJ2-7,TRBD2,-,TRBV3-1/TRBV3-2,TGTGCCAGCAGCCAAGGCGGGAGTACCTCCCGGTACTTC,CASSQGGSTSRYF
TRBJ2-1,TRBD2,-,TRBV30,TGTGCCTGGAGTCCCGGGACTAGCGACTACAATGAGCAGTTCTTC,CAWSPGTSDYNEQFF
TRBJ2-7,TRBD2,-,TRBV19,TGTGCCAGTAGTATAGCTAGCGGGACCTACGAGCAGTACTTC,CASSIASGTYEQYF
TRBJ1-6,TRBD1,-,TRBV6-2/TRBV6-3,TGTGCCAGCAGCTTCGCCGGGACAGGGGGTAATTCACCCCTCCACTTT,CASSFAGTGGNSPLHF
TRBJ2-1,TRBD1,-,TRBV19,TGTGCCAGTAGTACCGGCACAGGGGCAAAGTCCTACAATGAGCAGTTCTTC,CASSTGTGAKSYNEQFF